This TCR beta chain was observed in a study of T cell repertoires in cytomegalovirus infection. Study-wide context: Well-studied HLA-B-restricted epitopes and recently identified HLA-C-restricted epitopes of CMV were both used in the study.

CDR3 length: 15 amino acids. CDR1 and CDR2 from the germline V gene are LGHNT and FRNRAP. J lost 4 bases, V lost 3 bases, and 3 bases had no gene match. TCRdb analysed the reads with MiXCR anew, one entry per CDR3 protein. The sample lists 80,000 or so distinct CDR3 sequences, around 40% occurring once. General study findings and limits: The study found HLA-C-restricted CMV-specific TCR beta clonotypes dominating the ex vivo response.

With respect to this clonotype: The antigen remains undetermined.

The sequence was collected from a human donor in good health (CMV status not recorded). Some clones in this sample may be carry-over from other donors' samples. The sample here was CD8+ T cells from cultured PBMCs, taken from culture after CMV antigen stimulation. The V and J genes are TRBV12-5 and TRBJ2-1; 10 bases match TRBD1. The CDR3 region has the DNA TGTGCTAGTGGTTTCTGGGGACAGGGGTACAATGAGCAGTTCTTC. This sequence encodes CASGFWGQGYNEQFF.